One and the same sample provided the 24 T cell receptor beta chains below, sequenced in a study of T cell changes during pregnancy in multiple sclerosis. Sequencing used immunoSEQ multiplex PCR; TCRdb keeps in-frame clones, though not all of them. This sample has about 69,000 clones, with more than 85% found just once. Specimen: CD4+ T cells from peripheral blood mononuclear cells, collected in the third trimester of pregnancy. These receptors were taken from a female donor in good health, enrolled as a control in a pregnancy study.

The chain combines TRBV19 with TRBJ1-1; 7 bases map to TRBD1. Germline loops: CDR1 LNHDA, CDR2 SQIVND (reference sequence). The CDR3 has 14 amino acids. Losses at the gene ends were 8 bases for V and 6 bases for J; bases not matched to a gene: 12. The CDR3 DNA sequence: TGTGCCAGTTCCACGACAGGGAGTTCGTCTGAAGCTTTCTTT. Its translation is CASSTTGSSSEAFF. The variable domain in full, completed from reference TRBV19 and TRBJ1-1, reads DGGITQSPKYLFRKEGQNVTLSCEQNLNHDAMYWYRQDPGQGLRLIYYSQIVNDFQKGDIAEGYSVSREKKESFPLTVTSAQKNPTAFYLCASSTTGSSSEAFFGQGTRLTVV.

V and J are TRBV11-2 and TRBJ2-3; D unresolved. Germline CDR1 and CDR2: SGHAT and FQNNGV. V lost 1 base, J lost 3 bases, and 11 bases lay in between. The CDR3 totals 15 residues. The CDR3 spells CASSLGSPRTDTQYF. In nucleotides, the CDR3 is TGTGCCAGCAGCTTAGGGTCCCCGAGGACAGATACGCAGTATTTT.

The genes are TRBV30 and TRBJ2-2, with 10 bases aligning to TRBD2. Germline V CDR1 and CDR2: GTSNPN, SVGIG (reference sequence). This CDR3 has 15 residues. The trim removed 3 bases at V and 7 bases at J, leaving 8 bases unmatched. CDR3 in amino acids: CAWRRSGGGVGELFF. The CDR3 DNA reads TGTGCCTGGAGAAGAAGCGGGGGGGGTGTCGGGGAGCTGTTTTTT.

V gene TRBV19 combines with J gene TRBJ1-5; TRBD1 matches at 8 bases. Losses at the gene ends were 6 bases for V and 5 bases for J; bases not matched to a gene: 3. The CDR3 runs to 13 residues. Germline-derived CDR1 and CDR2 are LNHDA and SQIVND (reference sequence). In nucleotides, the CDR3 is TGTGCCAGTAGCCTGACAGGGGATCAGCCCCAGCATTTT. Translation: CASSLTGDQPQHF.

This clone was seen a single time. The chain has TRBV7-8 and TRBJ2-6; possibly TRBD1 for D (6 bases). V was cut by 1 base and J by 0 bases, with 10 bases left in between. The CDR3 extends over 17 amino acids. Germline V gene sequence: CDR1 SGHVS, CDR2 FQNEAQ. This chain's CDR3 is CASSLERGFSGANVLTF. CDR3 DNA: TGTGCCAGCAGCTTAGAAAGGGGGTTCTCTGGGGCCAACGTCCTGACTTTC. The whole variable domain, remainder taken from reference TRBV7-8 and TRBJ2-6, is GAGVSQSPRYKVAKRGQDVALRCDPISGHVSLFWYQQALGQGPEFLTYFQNEAQLDKSGLPSDRFFAERPEGSVSTLKIQRTQQEDSAVYLCASSLERGFSGANVLTFGAGSRLTVL.

This sequence joins TRBV5-6 and TRBJ1-2; a possible D gene is TRBD1 (5 bases). The CDR3 totals 14 residues. With 4 bases removed from V and 5 bases from J, the gap between germline ends came to 15 bases. Germline lookup yields CDR1 SGHDT and CDR2 YYEEEE. As DNA, the CDR3 is TGTGCCAGCAGCCTTCGGGGGATGAGATATGGCTACACCTTC. Protein: CASSLRGMRYGYTF.

The V and J genes are TRBV7-9 and TRBJ1-3; no definite D call. Trimming cost V 1 base and J 2 bases, with 15 bases left between them. The CDR3 sequence is 17 residues long. Per germline, CDR1 SEHNR and CDR2 FQNEAQ (reference sequence). The CDR3, as DNA: TGTGCCAGCAGCTTAGTACGTCTGGGAGGGACTGGAAACACCATATATTTT. This gives the protein CASSLVRLGGTGNTIYF. Together with reference TRBV7-9 and TRBJ1-3, the CDR3 gives the full variable domain: DTGVSQNPRHKITKRGQNVTFRCDPISEHNRLYWYRQTLGQGPEFLTYFQNEAQLEKSRLLSDRFSAERPKGSFSTLEIQRTEQGDSAMYLCASSLVRLGGTGNTIYFGEGSWLTVV.

The rearrangement joins TRBV6-1 to TRBJ1-5; 7 nucleotides align to TRBD1. The CDR3 spans 17 residues. Germline V CDR1 and CDR2: MNHNS, SASEGT. Germline trimming cut 3 bases from V and 2 bases from J; bases unmatched to any gene: 10. The CDR3 reads CASSDQTGTVRNQPQHF. The CDR3 DNA sequence: TGTGCCAGCAGTGACCAGACAGGGACGGTGCGCAATCAGCCCCAGCATTTT.

The rearrangement joins TRBV5-1 to TRBJ2-1, with 10 bases matching TRBD2. Germline V gene lookup returns CDR1 SGHRS and CDR2 YFSETQ. Trimming at V came to 1 base and at J to 0 bases, leaving 1 base not matched to a gene. The CDR3 loop spans 16 amino acids. CDR3 residues: CASSLSGGGSYNEQFF. The CDR3, as DNA: TGCGCCAGCAGCTTGAGCGGGGGGGGCTCCTACAATGAGCAGTTCTTC.

V is TRBV7-9 and J is TRBJ1-6; 8 nucleotides match TRBD1. CDR3 length: 13 amino acids. The trim removed 9 bases at V and 10 bases at J, leaving 8 bases unmatched. CDR1 and CDR2 from the germline V gene are SEHNR and FQNEAQ (reference sequence). Here the CDR3 DNA reads TGTGCCAGTGCGGGCAGGGGGCTCTCACCCCTCCACTTT. This codes for CASAGRGLSPLHF.

The chain carries TRBV19 and TRBJ1-1, with D possibly matching TRBD1 (6 bases). The CDR3 is 14 residues long. CDR1 is LNHDA, CDR2 SQIVND, per germline (reference sequence). The ends were cut back, 6 bases at V and 4 bases at J, with 15 bases in the middle. CDR3 in DNA: TGTGCCAGTAGCCTCCCTACAGGGTCCACTGAAGCTTTCTTT. This encodes CASSLPTGSTEAFF.

The chain links TRBV11-2 to TRBJ2-1, with D perhaps TRBD2 (6 bases). Germline V gene sequence: CDR1 SGHAT, CDR2 FQNNGV. Trimming removed 1 base at V and 9 bases at J, with 10 bases between. The CDR3 length is 13 residues. CDR3 sequence: CASSLGGAGEQFF. CDR3 DNA sequence: TGTGCCAGCAGCTTAGGCGGGGCGGGTGAGCAGTTCTTC.

The chain carries TRBV9 and TRBJ2-7; a possible D gene is TRBD2 (6 bases). This CDR3 is built from 13 residues. Germline CDR1 is SGDLS and CDR2 is YYNGEE. Trimming took off 4 bases at V and 4 bases at J, with 12 bases between the two ends. This CDR3 is CASSPWGEYEQYF. The CDR3 DNA sequence: TGTGCCAGCAGCCCATGGGGGGAATACGAGCAGTACTTC.

This clone was seen a handful of times. V and J are TRBV9 and TRBJ2-3, with 7 positions matching TRBD2. The trim removed 2 bases at V and 3 bases at J, leaving 9 bases unmatched. The CDR3 spans 16 residues. CDR1 SGDLS and CDR2 YYNGEE come from the germline V gene. CDR3 DNA: TGTGCCAGCAGCGTTGGGGGAGGGACCCCAACAGATACGCAGTATTTT. Protein product: CASSVGGGTPTDTQYF.

The chain is built from TRBV5-1 and TRBJ2-1; TRBD1 matches at 10 bases. The germline V gene has CDR1 SGHRS and CDR2 YFSETQ. V lost 1 base and J lost 5; bases outside the gene matches: 9. The CDR3 loop spans 17 amino acids. Here the CDR3 reads CASSLFPKGTGDNEQFF. In nucleotides, the CDR3 is TGCGCCAGCAGCTTGTTCCCTAAAGGGACAGGGGACAATGAGCAGTTCTTC.

J is TRBJ1-2 and V is TRBV9; TRBD1 matches at 7 bases. The J segment lost 7 bases and the V segment lost 4 bases, leaving 10 bases of the junction unmatched. This CDR3 region has 14 residues. Per germline, CDR1 SGDLS and CDR2 YYNGEE. For the CDR3, the DNA is TGTGCCAGCAGCCCCGGGGGGGACAGTCGTGGCTACACCTTC. This translates into CASSPGGDSRGYTF.

The chain combines TRBV5-1 with TRBJ1-1; the D gene is possibly TRBD1 (5 bases). Looked up from germline, CDR1 is SGHRS and CDR2 is YFSETQ. The CDR3 runs 16 residues. V lost 3 bases, J lost 0 bases, and 15 bases lay in between. CDR3 loop: CASSWEGHGMNTEAFF. The CDR3 region has the DNA TGCGCCAGCAGCTGGGAAGGACACGGAATGAACACTGAAGCTTTCTTT.

This chain uses TRBV2 with TRBJ2-2; possible D gene TRBD1, 6 bases. V was clipped by 6 bases and J by 0 bases, with 14 bases between them. CDR3 length: 16 residues. Germline values: CDR1 SNHLY, CDR2 FYNNEI. CDR3 sequence: CASSPGQFANTGELFF. Here the CDR3 DNA reads TGTGCCAGCAGCCCCGGACAGTTCGCGAACACCGGGGAGCTGTTTTTT.

This rearrangement joins TRBV11-2 to TRBJ1-6, with a possible D match to TRBD1 (6 bases). Germline loops: CDR1 SGHAT, CDR2 FQNNGV. The CDR3 sequence is 14 residues long. The ends were cut back, 4 bases at V and 8 bases at J, with 12 bases in the middle. In nucleotides, the CDR3 is TGTGCCAGCAGCTCCACGGACAGTTATTCACCCCTCCACTTT. The encoded protein is CASSSTDSYSPLHF. Combining the CDR3 with reference TRBV11-2 and TRBJ1-6 gives the whole variable domain EAGVAQSPRYKIIEKRQSVAFWCNPISGHATLYWYQQILGQGPKLLIQFQNNGVVDDSQLPKDRFSAERLKGVDSTLKIQPAKLEDSAVYLCASSSTDSYSPLHFGNGTRLTVT.

This clone was seen a handful of times. V gene TRBV4-2 combines with J gene TRBJ1-2, with 8 nucleotides matching TRBD1. Germline CDR1 LGHNA, CDR2 YNFKEQ. Trimming removed 0 bases from V and 5 bases from J; junction bases left unmatched: 14. The CDR3 has 18 amino acids. CDR3 nucleotide sequence: TGTGCCAGCAGCCAAGATGGGGCAGGGGGCAGTTTGAGGTATGGCTACACCTTC. Residues: CASSQDGAGGSLRYGYTF.

V is TRBV5-1 and J is TRBJ1-2; 7 nucleotides agree with TRBD1. The CDR3 loop spans 14 amino acids. V gave up 0 bases and J gave up 4 bases; unmatched junction bases: 3. Germline V gene sequence: CDR1 SGHRS, CDR2 YFSETQ. The CDR3 bases are TGCGCCAGCAGCTTGGAGGGACAGCGCTATGGCTACACCTTC. Protein product: CASSLEGQRYGYTF. Variable domain in full (rest from reference TRBV5-1 and TRBJ1-2): KAGVTQTPRYLIKTRGQQVTLSCSPISGHRSVSWYQQTPGQGLQFLFEYFSETQRNKGNFPGRFSGRQFSNSRSEMNVSTLELGDSALYLCASSLEGQRYGYTFGSGTRLTVV.

V gene TRBV30 combines with J gene TRBJ1-5; a possible D gene is TRBD1 (6 bases). The CDR3 loop spans 13 amino acids. V lost 3 bases to trimming and J lost 3 bases, with 9 bases between them. Germline V gene sequence: CDR1 GTSNPN, CDR2 SVGIG (reference sequence). The CDR3 loop reads CAWRDSHNQPQHF. CDR3 nucleotide sequence: TGTGCCTGGAGGGACAGTCACAATCAGCCCCAGCATTTT.

The chain carries TRBV11-3 and TRBJ1-6; weak D call: TRBD1 (6 bases). The V end lost 2 bases, the J end lost 8 bases, and 16 bases lay between the germline ends. Germline V gene lookup returns CDR1 SGHNT and CDR2 YENEEA. The CDR3 contains 16 residues. The CDR3 nucleotides are TGTGCCAGCAGCTTAATGGGGGCACAGAATGATTCACCCCTCCACTTT. It encodes CASSLMGAQNDSPLHF.

The chain recombines TRBV6-5 with TRBJ1-1; 8 bases match TRBD1. Per germline, CDR1 MNHEY and CDR2 SVGAGI. The CDR3 loop spans 14 amino acids. Trimming cost V 7 bases and J 7 bases; bases outside gene matches: 11. The CDR3 DNA follows: TGTGCCAGCAAACCGGGACAGGCCCTTGATGAAGCTTTCTTT. It specifies CASKPGQALDEAFF.